The source of this TCR beta chain is a study of T cell changes during pregnancy in multiple sclerosis. V lost 0 bases to trimming and J lost 0 bases; unmatched junction nucleotides: 10. CDR3 length: 18 residues. In germline, CDR1 is SGDLS, CDR2 YYNGEE. Some clones are missing from TCRdb's copy, which holds only in-frame ones; the method was immunoSEQ multiplex PCR. The sample consists of fewer than 60,000 clones, approximately 91% of them appearing once. The chain carries TRBV9 and TRBJ1-2; 8 bases map to TRBD1. This clonotype originated in a female donor with multiple sclerosis, enrolled in a pregnancy study. This specimen consisted of peripheral blood, obtained in the second trimester of pregnancy. The CDR3 coding sequence is TGTGCCAGCAGCGTAGGATTCTGGGACAGGACGTCTAACTATGGCTACACCTTC. This gives the protein CASSVGFWDRTSNYGYTF.